The entry below gives a single T cell receptor beta chain sequence along with its context. The antigen it binds to is not known. No much larger clone exists at a distance of one base, and base qualities are not known. These data originate in a study of identical twins (dated by TCRdb to about 2016). Describing the broader study: To test whether fetal clonotypes persist, the study used deep sequencing on TCR alpha and beta repertoires from monozygotic twins, unrelated adults of various ages, and cord blood. To rule out contamination, the twin experiments were replicated at different times with different library preparation protocols.

The study at large found these results: Compared with coincidental sharing between unrelated individuals, out-of-frame TCR alpha sequences shared between twins had an excess of sequences with low generation probability. Because the same donors could not be followed over many years, the conclusions relied on cross-sectional statistical analysis. Zero-insertion analyses could be partly confounded by invariant T cells such as MAIT and iNKT, though diverse VJ usage argued against such confounding for most clonotypes. In monozygotic twins, out-of-frame TCR alpha sharing was systematically underestimated by recombination models, although the models agreed with sharing between unrelated individuals. Excess twin sharing in beta out-of-frame sequences was weaker because fewer shared sequences lowered the signal-to-noise ratio. Fewer insertions were carried by abundant cord blood beta clonotypes, a similar but weaker trend appeared in young adult naive repertoires, and no such trend appeared in memory repertoires.

CDR1 and CDR2, per the germline V gene, are SGHTA and FQGNSA. From its cysteine to its phenylalanine, the CDR3 spans 16 amino acids. Only CDR3 DNA is held: 48 bases, read in frame from base 1. The junction carries 11 bases between V and J, which are trimmed by 1 base and 1 base respectively. Every donor in the study was a healthy Caucasian. Miltenyi CD45RO+ enrichment and human naive T-cell isolation kits were used to isolate memory (CD45RO+) and naive T cells from PBMC. Libraries were built with 5' RACE. The data were produced on an Illumina HiSeq 2000. A universal primer binding site was added through template switching, and the final cDNA carried a unique molecular identifier so that TCR cDNA molecules could be counted accurately. First-strand cDNA for TCR alpha and beta chains was synthesized from specific primers in the conserved constant-segment region. To control for contamination, each cDNA library was double barcoded with a SMART-Mk sample barcode plus Illumina barcodes. Two successive PCR steps introduced TruSeq adapter sequences along with Illumina sample barcodes. The TCR alpha and beta cDNA libraries were sequenced on the Illumina HiSeq platform using custom primers. In the source study's methods: MiGEC was used to process raw reads and extract unique molecular identifiers, and MiXCR was used to find CDR3 positions. For each individual, recombination models were inferred using an EM algorithm with the repgenHMM and IGoR tools. Shared clonotype analysis was performed with the tcR package in R, normalizing sharing by the product of cloneset sizes. To study raw recombination free of thymic and clonal selection effects, out-of-frame nonproductive sequences were analyzed. The public reads were reanalyzed by TCRdb: fastp trimming at Q25, MiXCR alignment, in-frame beta chains only. Each entry merges the rows of one CDR3 protein and shows their most common DNA and genes. The V and J calls come from TCRdb's annotation, not from the publication. Within this sample are about 240,000 distinct CDR3 sequences, with more than 9% of them counted one time only. The ten top clones hold more than 8.5% of the sample.

The chain uses TRBV7-2 and TRBJ2-1; the D gene is possibly TRBD2, with 6 bases matching. This receptor was obtained from a man in his fifties or sixties in good health. Sequenced input: memory T cells sorted from blood. Sample cell subset or site, as interpreted from the label and publication: CD45RO+ enriched T cells. Here the CDR3 is given as CASSLGTGRSYNEQFF. The nucleotide sequence is given as TGTGCCAGCAGCTTAGGGACCGGGAGATCCTACAATGAGCAGTTCTTC. Here the CDR3 is joined to the reference TRBV7-2 and TRBJ2-1 genes, and the full variable domain is: GAGVSQSPSNKVTEKGKDVELRCDPISGHTALYWYRQSLGQGLEFLIYFQGNSAPDKSGLPSDRFSAERTGGSVSTLTIQRTQQEDSAVYLCASSLGTGRSYNEQFFGPGTRLTVL.